A single TCR beta chain is shown here with its context. This table comes from immunoSEQ multiplex PCR, and its TCRdb copy is limited to in-frame clones, with some not included. The table lists about 66,000 clones, around 86% of them singletons, with around 3.7% in the top ten. This entry belongs to a study of OX40 agonist ivuxolimab in advanced cancers. The TCR comes from an adult with an advanced solid tumor such as melanoma, head and neck, liver or kidney cancer. The material was CD4+ or CD8+ T cells sorted from blood, obtained in a trial of the OX40 agonist ivuxolimab.

CDR3 in DNA: TGTGCCTGGAGTGTCTGGGGTCCCGGAACTGGGGCCAACGTCCTGACTTTC. Protein product: CAWSVWGPGTGANVLTF. The gene calls are TRBV30 and TRBJ2-6, with unresolved D. CDR3 size: 17 residues. V lost 0 bases to trimming and J lost 2 bases, with 14 bases between them. Germline V CDR1 and CDR2: GTSNPN, SVGIG (reference sequence).